What follows describes a single T cell receptor beta chain. Its target is unknown. Trimming cost V 5 bases and J 5 bases; bases outside gene matches: 8. Germline CDR1 is SGHTA and CDR2 is FQGNSA. The CDR3 loop spans 15 amino acids. This sample is drawn from a study of a mutant IDH1 vaccine in newly diagnosed glioma. Whole-study findings and limits: Any relationship between pseudoprogression and changes in top peripheral T cell clonotypes seemed absent.

Clones were sequenced by immunoSEQ multiplex PCR, and TCRdb holds only the in-frame ones, with some missing. The sample yields tens of thousands of clones, roughly nine tenths seen once. The time point was: week 5, during vaccination. Vaccine doses each comprised 300 ug of mutant IDH1 20-mer peptide, with topical imiquimod. The sample was PBMCs, taken from a glioma patient whose treatment included an IDH1 peptide vaccine. The receptor comes from a woman between 45 and 65 years old with glioma. The rearrangement joins TRBV7-2 to TRBJ1-2; 10 nucleotides agree with TRBD1. The CDR3 loop is CASSPRTGGNYGYTF. CDR3 DNA sequence: TGTGCCAGCAGCCCCCGGACAGGGGGTAATTATGGCTACACCTTC.